This T cell receptor beta chain is from a study of Graves' ophthalmopathy and Graves' hyperthyroidism. This CDR3 region has 18 residues. Per the germline V gene, CDR1 is MGHRA and CDR2 is YSYEKL. J was trimmed by 3 bases and V by 1 base; bases with no gene match: 12. Study-level points and caveats: Blood contained most expanded thyroid clonotypes exceeding 0.001 frequency.

To note about this clonotype: Its specificity is not known.

Disease in donors with ophthalmopathy had moderate-to-severe activity, CAS ≥3, NOSPECS ≥4 and under 3 months' duration. The PBMCs had their origin in 8.5 to 10 ml of fresh peripheral blood. Scientists amplified the TCR beta CDR3 regions from RNA transcripts. Investigators did first-round RT-PCR with HTBI primers, then second-round multiplex PCR. A single record per CDR3 protein comes from TCRdb applying MiXCR to the multiplex PCR reads. The sample comprises about 240,000 distinct CDR3 sequences, about 46% of which are singletons, and around 43% rests with the top ten. This chain joins TRBV4-1 and TRBJ2-5; 9 nucleotides line up with TRBD1. The sequenced sample was peripheral blood. The receptor's source is an adult man with Graves' ophthalmopathy. CDR3 in DNA: TGCGCCAGCAGCCAAGGTCCTAGACTGGGACAGGGAGAAGAGACCCAGTACTTC. Its protein product is CASSQGPRLGQGEETQYF.